The subject of this entry is one T cell receptor (beta chain). Its antigen is unidentified. The data are from a study of cytomegalovirus exposure and HLA in healthy donors. Study-level points and caveats: For most TCR sequences rarity was the rule, although some public TCRs occurred in many donors. For cytomegalovirus status, the classifier reportedly gave diagnoses with high specificity and sensitivity. The authors reported that TCR beta sequences could predict HLA-A and HLA-B alleles. These predictions were accurate for most subjects in the first cohort.

The study ran its PCR with 60 Vbeta and 13 Jbeta primers. Assay: immunoSEQ multiplex PCR; the TCRdb copy retains only in-frame clones and omits some. The table includes roughly 34,000 clones, around 70% detected once. This CDR3 has 16 amino acids. V shed 2 bases and J shed 1 base, with 15 bases lying between them. CDR1 is SGHRS and CDR2 is YFSETQ in the germline V gene. The V gene is TRBV5-1, the J gene TRBJ1-1, with a tentative D call TRBD1 (5 bases). Sequencing input: PBMCs. The source is a man aged 35-49 years in good health and CMV-seropositive. CDR3 amino acids: CASSFNVAGPNTEAFF. The CDR3 coding sequence is TGCGCCAGCAGCTTTAACGTGGCAGGGCCGAACACTGAAGCTTTCTTT.